The 32 T cell receptor beta chains reported below all come from one sample, sequenced in a study of blood T cell repertoires in COVID-19. The protocol was immunoSEQ multiplex PCR, while the TCRdb copy is restricted to in-frame clones and leaves out a portion. The repertoire consists of about 71,000 clones, with about 80% occurring once and the leading ten covering roughly an eighth. Source material: peripheral blood. The receptors originated from a woman over 75 with acute or convalescent COVID-19.

This clone was recorded a few times. V gene TRBV6-2 or TRBV6-3 combines with J gene TRBJ1-1, with D uncertain. Germline CDR1 MNHEY, CDR2 SVGEGT. There are 14 residues in the CDR3. Deletions cut 6 bases from V and 7 bases from J, with 18 bases between. In DNA form, the CDR3 reads TGTGCCAGCAGGCCTGCTTTCGGAGTTAATGAAGCTTTCTTT. This encodes CASRPAFGVNEAFF.

The rearrangement uses TRBV30 and TRBJ1-1; TRBD1 aligns across 8 bases. Germline lookup yields CDR1 GTSNPN and CDR2 SVGIG (reference sequence). The CDR3 runs 14 residues. The V segment lost 3 bases and the J segment 1 base; nucleotides outside the gene matches: 4. The CDR3: CAWSSGQGNTEAFF. The CDR3 DNA reads as TGTGCCTGGAGCTCCGGACAGGGGAACACTGAAGCTTTCTTT.

As regards this clone: It may be a read error: a sequence one base away is much more abundant. The chain is built from TRBV5-1 and TRBJ2-5; TRBD2 matches 7 bases. Unmatched junction bases numbered 3, after V lost 4 bases and J lost 0 bases. The CDR3 contains 14 residues. Germline V gene data show CDR1 as SGHRS and CDR2 as YFSETQ. For the CDR3, the DNA is TGCGCCAGCAGCGTGGGGGGGGACCAAGAGACCCAGTACTTC. It codes for CASSVGGDQETQYF.

The V gene is TRBV5-1, the J gene TRBJ2-7, with 9 bases lining up with TRBD1. The germline CDR1 and CDR2 sequences are SGHRS and YFSETQ. The V segment lost 3 bases and the J segment 4 bases; nucleotides outside the gene matches: 8. The length of the CDR3 is 15 residues. The CDR3 region has the DNA TGCGCCAGCAGCTATCCCGGGACAGGGCGGTACGAGCAGTACTTC. As protein: CASSYPGTGRYEQYF. Looking up the rest from reference TRBV5-1 and TRBJ2-7 gives the full variable domain: KAGVTQTPRYLIKTRGQQVTLSCSPISGHRSVSWYQQTPGQGLQFLFEYFSETQRNKGNFPGRFSGRQFSNSRSEMNVSTLELGDSALYLCASSYPGTGRYEQYFGPGTRLTVT.

This clone was seen only a few times. Here the CDR3 reads CASSQEERSYGGRAQPQHF. The CDR3 region has the DNA TGCGCCAGCAGCCAAGAAGAACGGTCGTATGGGGGCAGGGCTCAGCCCCAGCATTTT. This chain joins TRBV4-3 and TRBJ1-5, with D possibly TRBD1 on 6 matching bases. V lost 0 bases and J lost 6, with 24 bases in between. Germline values: CDR1 LGHNA, CDR2 YSLEER. CDR3 size: 19 residues.

V usage is TRBV7-3 and J usage is TRBJ1-1; D is perhaps TRBD1 (5 bases). The germline gives CDR1 SGHTA, CDR2 FQGTGA. This CDR3 contains 12 residues. The V gene lost 3 bases and the J gene lost 8 bases, with 10 bases spanning the gap. The CDR3 nucleotides read TGTGCCAGCAGCTTCGGACAAACAGAAGCTTTCTTT. Its protein is CASSFGQTEAFF. The full variable domain, with the rest looked up from reference TRBV7-3 and TRBJ1-1, is GAGVSQTPSNKVTEKGKYVELRCDPISGHTALYWYRQSLGQGPEFLIYFQGTGAADDSGLPNDRFFAVRPEGSVSTLKIQRTERGDSAVYLCASSFGQTEAFFGQGTRLTVV.

This clone was detected only a few times. The genes are TRBV5-1 and TRBJ2-1; 12 nucleotides agree with TRBD2. This CDR3 region has 18 residues. Germline loops: CDR1 SGHRS, CDR2 YFSETQ. V gave up 5 bases and J gave up 2 bases; unmatched junction bases: 11. The CDR3 is CASSWIGLAGSPYNEQFF. DNA of the CDR3: TGCGCCAGCAGTTGGATTGGACTAGCGGGATCCCCCTACAATGAGCAGTTCTTC.

The rearrangement uses TRBV29-1 and TRBJ1-6; 9 bases map to TRBD1. Losses at the gene ends were 6 bases for V and 10 bases for J; bases not matched to a gene: 4. Germline V CDR1 and CDR2: SQVTM, ANQGSEA. This CDR3 region has 12 residues. CDR3 loop: CSVRTGESPLHF. Here the CDR3 DNA reads TGCAGCGTCCGGACAGGGGAGTCACCCCTCCACTTT.

The chain is built from TRBV27 and TRBJ2-7, with 8 positions matching TRBD2. This CDR3 has 15 residues. V dropped 6 bases and J dropped 4; count of bases not matched to a gene: 11. CDR1 and CDR2 from the germline V gene are MNHEY and SMNVEV (reference sequence). CDR3 bases: TGTGCCAGCAGCCGCGGGGGGACTAGGGGTTACGAGCAGTACTTC. It yields the protein CASSRGGTRGYEQYF.

This chain links TRBV29-1 with TRBJ1-1; 7 nucleotides line up with TRBD1. CDR3 length: 11 residues. Germline V gives CDR1 SQVTM, CDR2 ANQGSEA. V shed 7 bases, J shed 5 bases, and the junction held 4 bases outside the gene matches. For the CDR3, the DNA is TGCAGCGGGGGCAGGGGGACTGAAGCTTTCTTT. Its translation is CSGGRGTEAFF.

V and J are TRBV24-1 and TRBJ2-1; the D gene is possibly TRBD1 (6 bases). CDR3 length: 13 amino acids. The ends were cut back, 8 bases at V and 3 bases at J, with 10 bases in the middle. CDR1 is KGHDR, CDR2 SFDVKD, per germline. CDR3 amino acids: CATKETGYNEQFF. The CDR3 bases are TGTGCCACCAAAGAGACAGGCTACAATGAGCAGTTCTTC.

This clone came up once. The rearrangement links TRBV5-4 to TRBJ2-7; TRBD2 matches at 15 bases. V lost 4 bases and J lost 3; bases outside the gene matches: 8. CDR1 and CDR2 (germline): SGHNT, YYREEE (reference sequence). This CDR3 spans 17 amino acids. CDR3 coding DNA: TGTGCCAGCAGCAAGGGACTAGCGGGAGGCGTAAACTACGAGCAGTACTTC. Translated, it gives CASSKGLAGGVNYEQYF.

The table lists this clone with a count of one. This chain uses TRBV6-4 with TRBJ1-5; D is unresolved. The CDR3 sequence is 14 residues long. Germline lookup yields CDR1 MRHNA and CDR2 SNTAGT. V shed 4 bases and J shed 0 bases, with 7 bases lying between them. The CDR3: CASSAEGSNQPQHF. CDR3 in DNA: TGTGCCAGCAGTGCGGAGGGTAGCAATCAGCCCCAGCATTTT.

This chain connects TRBV5-4 to TRBJ2-4, with TRBD1 identical over 12 bases. Germline loops: CDR1 SGHNT, CDR2 YYREEE (reference sequence). Losses at the gene ends were 0 bases for V and 7 bases for J; bases not matched to a gene: 5. This CDR3 comprises 16 residues. The CDR3 loop reads CASSLVGTGGENIQYF. The CDR3 DNA sequence: TGTGCCAGCAGCTTGGTGGGGACAGGGGGCGAGAACATTCAGTACTTC.

The rearrangement joins TRBV9 to TRBJ2-7; 12 bases agree with TRBD2. With 3 bases clipped from V and 6 bases from J, the junction kept 4 bases outside the gene matches. CDR1 SGDLS and CDR2 YYNGEE come from the germline V gene. CDR3 length equals 14 residues. DNA for the CDR3: TGTGCCAGCAGCGCACTAGCGGGAGGCGGCGAGCAGTACTTC. It encodes CASSALAGGGEQYF.

The CDR3 DNA reads as TGCGCCAGCAGCCCCGGGGAGGGTCGGAATGAGCAGTTCTTC. It is translated as CASSPGEGRNEQFF. V and J are TRBV5-1 and TRBJ2-1; TRBD2 matches at 7 bases. Germline trimming cut 4 bases from V and 7 bases from J; bases unmatched to any gene: 8. The CDR3 length is 14 residues. Germline V gene lookup returns CDR1 SGHRS and CDR2 YFSETQ.

This clone occurred once. One end of the junction does not line up with germline, which may come from a read error. The rearrangement joins TRBV27 to TRBJ2-2; 10 bases are a match to TRBD1. From germline, CDR1 is MNHEY and CDR2 SMNVEV (reference sequence). This CDR3 spans 16 amino acids. CDR3 coding DNA: TGTGCCAGCAGTTTCGGGACAGGGGTGAACGCCGGGGAGCTGTTTTTT. It yields the protein CASSFGTGVNAGELFF.

This CDR3 reads CASSWIRDRVHSQIYEQYF. The CDR3, as DNA: TGTGCCAGCAGCTGGATCCGGGACAGGGTCCATTCCCAGATCTACGAGCAGTACTTC. J is TRBJ2-7 and V is TRBV7-7; 9 bases fit TRBD1. This CDR3 has 19 amino acids. The V gene's germline CDR1 is SSHAT and CDR2 FNYEAQ (reference sequence). The junction had 19 bases not matched to a gene; V was cut back by 4 bases and J by 3 bases.

The V and J genes are TRBV18 and TRBJ2-5; 9 bases fit TRBD2. The CDR3 contains 15 residues. V was pared by 2 bases and J by 4 bases, with 5 bases of the junction left unmatched. Germline V gene lookup returns CDR1 KGHSH and CDR2 LQKENI. The CDR3 is CASSPRRSGGETQYF. In DNA, the CDR3 is TGTGCCAGCTCACCAAGGCGTAGCGGGGGAGAGACCCAGTACTTC.

The sample holds a few counts of this clone. The chain links TRBV4-3 to TRBJ1-2; 9 nucleotides line up with TRBD1. After removal of 0 bases from V and 2 bases from J, the junction contained 1 base not matched to a gene. CDR1 and CDR2 (germline): LGHNA, YSLEER. The CDR3 loop spans 15 amino acids. The CDR3 region has the DNA TGCGCCAGCAGCCAAGAAGGACAGGGGAACTATGGCTACACCTTC. Protein sequence: CASSQEGQGNYGYTF.

The CDR3 loop is CASSLGPRPPYEQYF. CDR3 nucleotide sequence: TGTGCCAGCAGCTTGGGTCCGCGCCCACCCTACGAGCAGTACTTC. The chain recombines TRBV5-6 with TRBJ2-7; D uncertain. Trimming pared 0 bases from V and 2 bases from J, leaving 12 bases between. Germline-derived CDR1 and CDR2 are SGHDT and YYEEEE. This CDR3 is built from 15 residues.

The chain has TRBV24-1 and TRBJ2-7; D is undetermined. The germline V gene has CDR1 KGHDR and CDR2 SFDVKD. V dropped 3 bases and J dropped 2 bases, with 4 bases sitting between them. There are 12 residues in the CDR3. The CDR3: CATSDNTYEQYF. CDR3 coding DNA: TGTGCCACCAGTGATAACACCTACGAGCAGTACTTC.

CDR3 in amino acids: CASSLDQRVYGEQYF. The CDR3 coding sequence is TGTGCCAGCAGCTTGGATCAGAGGGTTTACGGCGAGCAGTACTTC. The chain joins TRBV5-8 to TRBJ2-7; possible D gene TRBD2, 5 bases. The CDR3 runs 15 residues. The V and J ends lost 0 bases and 6 bases respectively, with 16 bases between them. Germline lookup yields CDR1 SGHTS and CDR2 YDEGEE.

The chain joins TRBV19 to TRBJ2-2, with 10 positions matching TRBD1. Germline CDR1 reads LNHDA; CDR2 reads SQIVND (reference sequence). V shed 8 bases, J shed 7 bases, and the junction held 7 bases outside the gene matches. This CDR3 comprises 14 residues. The CDR3 DNA is TGTGCCAGTGCAGACAGGGGGCGTGGCGGGGAGCTGTTTTTT. Translating gives CASADRGRGGELFF. Based on the CDR3 plus reference TRBV19 and TRBJ2-2, the full variable domain is DGGITQSPKYLFRKEGQNVTLSCEQNLNHDAMYWYRQDPGQGLRLIYYSQIVNDFQKGDIAEGYSVSREKKESFPLTVTSAQKNPTAFYLCASADRGRGGELFFGEGSRLTVL.

The V call is TRBV28, the J call TRBJ2-1, with 10 nucleotides matching TRBD1. Unmatched junction bases numbered 8, after V lost 6 bases and J lost 9 bases. The germline V gene has CDR1 MDHEN and CDR2 SYDVKM. CDR3 length: 14 residues. The CDR3: CASRPDRGRGEQFF. CDR3 bases: TGTGCCAGCAGACCTGACAGGGGGCGCGGTGAGCAGTTCTTC.

The chain recombines TRBV7-8 with TRBJ2-5, with 11 bases lining up with TRBD1. Trimming removed 4 bases from V and 2 bases from J; junction bases left unmatched: 6. Germline V gives CDR1 SGHVS, CDR2 FQNEAQ. The CDR3 loop spans 16 amino acids. The CDR3 loop reads CASSWTGGRRQETQYF. CDR3 in DNA: TGTGCCAGCAGCTGGACAGGGGGCAGGAGACAAGAGACCCAGTACTTC. The full variable domain, its missing parts supplied by reference TRBV7-8 and TRBJ2-5, is GAGVSQSPRYKVAKRGQDVALRCDPISGHVSLFWYQQALGQGPEFLTYFQNEAQLDKSGLPSDRFFAERPEGSVSTLKIQRTQQEDSAVYLCASSWTGGRRQETQYFGPGTRLLVL.

The rearrangement links TRBV30 to TRBJ1-6; D remains unclear. Trimming pared 1 base from V and 6 bases from J, leaving 7 bases between. The CDR3 sequence is 13 residues long. Per germline, CDR1 GTSNPN and CDR2 SVGIG (reference sequence). CDR3: CAWSGSVNSPLHF. CDR3 DNA: TGTGCCTGGAGTGGGTCAGTTAATTCACCCCTCCACTTT.

The genes are TRBV16 and TRBJ2-7; TRBD2 aligns across 12 bases. The germline CDR1 and CDR2 sequences are KGHSY and FQNENV. This CDR3 comprises 16 residues. V lost 0 bases, J lost 6 bases, and 6 bases stayed unmatched. CDR3 bases: TGTGCCAGCAGCCAATCACCTAGCGGGAGGGCCGGCGAGCAGTACTTC. Translating it yields CASSQSPSGRAGEQYF. Full variable domain (outside the CDR3, taken from reference TRBV16 and TRBJ2-7): GEEVAQTPKHLVRGEGQKAKLYCAPIKGHSYVFWYQQVLKNEFKFLISFQNENVFDETGMPKERFSAKCLPNSPCSLEIQATKLEDSAVYFCASSQSPSGRAGEQYFGPGTRLTVT.

This clone was recorded a few times. The chain employs TRBV25-1 and TRBJ1-4; D unresolved. The V gene lost 6 bases and the J gene lost 9 bases, with 14 bases spanning the gap. The CDR3 loop spans 13 amino acids. The V gene's germline CDR1 is MGHDK and CDR2 SYGVNS. DNA for the CDR3: TGTGCCAGCAGAGGAGGGCCGCAACAAAAACTGTTTTTT. Protein product: CASRGGPQQKLFF.

This chain connects TRBV27 to TRBJ1-1, with D maybe TRBD1 (6 bases). CDR3 length equals 14 residues. Germline V gene lookup returns CDR1 MNHEY and CDR2 SMNVEV (reference sequence). V lost 6 bases to trimming and J lost 5 bases, with 16 bases between them. The CDR3 loop reads CASRGTGFYTEAFF. CDR3 sequence (DNA): TGTGCCAGCAGGGGAACAGGGTTTTATACTGAAGCTTTCTTT.

J is TRBJ2-1 and V is TRBV28, with 13 bases aligning to TRBD2. The CDR3 consists of 17 residues. Losses at the gene ends were 6 bases for V and 6 bases for J; bases not matched to a gene: 11. Germline CDR1 reads MDHEN; CDR2 reads SYDVKM. The chain's CDR3 is CASRGTSGIRVGNEQFF. CDR3 in DNA: TGTGCCAGCAGAGGGACTAGCGGGATCAGGGTGGGCAATGAGCAGTTCTTC.

The V gene is TRBV7-6, the J gene TRBJ2-1; D is ambiguous. Trimming took off 2 bases at V and 6 bases at J, with 11 bases between the two ends. This CDR3 has 14 residues. Germline loops: CDR1 SGHVS, CDR2 FNYEAQ. In nucleotides, the CDR3 is TGTGCCAGCAGCTTATTCGCTAGTGGCAATGAGCAGTTCTTC. Residues: CASSLFASGNEQFF. Drawing the rest from reference TRBV7-6 and TRBJ2-1, the complete variable domain is GAGVSQSPRYKVTKRGQDVALRCDPISGHVSLYWYRQALGQGPEFLTYFNYEAQQDKSGLPNDRFSAERPEGSISTLTIQRTEQRDSAMYRCASSLFASGNEQFFGPGTRLTVL.